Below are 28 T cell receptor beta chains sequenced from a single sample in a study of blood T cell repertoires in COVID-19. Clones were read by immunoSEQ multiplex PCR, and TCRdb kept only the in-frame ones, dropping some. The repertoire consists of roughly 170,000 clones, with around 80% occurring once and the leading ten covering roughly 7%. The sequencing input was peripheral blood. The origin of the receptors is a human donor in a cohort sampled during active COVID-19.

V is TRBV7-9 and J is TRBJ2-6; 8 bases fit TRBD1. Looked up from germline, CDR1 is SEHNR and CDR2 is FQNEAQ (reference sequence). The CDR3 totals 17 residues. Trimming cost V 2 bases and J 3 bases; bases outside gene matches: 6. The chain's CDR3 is CASSLSAGGGGANVLTF. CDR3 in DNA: TGTGCCAGCAGCTTAAGCGCAGGGGGCGGTGGGGCCAACGTCCTGACTTTC.

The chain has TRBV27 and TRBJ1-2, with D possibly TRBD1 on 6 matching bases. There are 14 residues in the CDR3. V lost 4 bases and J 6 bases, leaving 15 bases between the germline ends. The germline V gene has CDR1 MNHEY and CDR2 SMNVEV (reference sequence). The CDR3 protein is CASSSTGALNGYTF. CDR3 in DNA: TGTGCCAGCAGTTCGACAGGTGCTTTGAATGGCTACACCTTC.

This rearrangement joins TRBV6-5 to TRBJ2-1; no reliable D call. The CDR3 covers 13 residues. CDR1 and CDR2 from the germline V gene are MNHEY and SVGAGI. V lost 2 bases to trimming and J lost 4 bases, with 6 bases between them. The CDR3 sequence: CASSYGQYNEQFF. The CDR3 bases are TGTGCCAGCAGTTACGGGCAGTACAATGAGCAGTTCTTC.

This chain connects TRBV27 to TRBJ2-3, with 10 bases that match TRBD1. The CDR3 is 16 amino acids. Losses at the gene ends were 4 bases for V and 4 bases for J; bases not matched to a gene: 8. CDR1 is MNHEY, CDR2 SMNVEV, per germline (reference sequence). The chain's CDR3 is CASSSPGQGIADTQYF. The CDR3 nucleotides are TGTGCCAGCAGTTCCCCGGGACAGGGGATTGCAGATACGCAGTATTTT.

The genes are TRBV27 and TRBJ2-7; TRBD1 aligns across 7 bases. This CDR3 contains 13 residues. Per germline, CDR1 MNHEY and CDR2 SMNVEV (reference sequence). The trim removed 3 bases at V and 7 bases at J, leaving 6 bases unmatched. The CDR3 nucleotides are TGTGCCAGCAGTTTCACAGGGGCTGGAGAGCAGTACTTC. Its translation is CASSFTGAGEQYF.

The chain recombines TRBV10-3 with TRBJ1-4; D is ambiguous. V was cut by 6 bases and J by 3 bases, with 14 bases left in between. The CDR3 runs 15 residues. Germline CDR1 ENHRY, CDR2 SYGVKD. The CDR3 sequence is CAIRAGPAANEKLFF. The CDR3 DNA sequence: TGTGCCATCAGAGCCGGTCCCGCGGCTAATGAAAAACTGTTTTTT.

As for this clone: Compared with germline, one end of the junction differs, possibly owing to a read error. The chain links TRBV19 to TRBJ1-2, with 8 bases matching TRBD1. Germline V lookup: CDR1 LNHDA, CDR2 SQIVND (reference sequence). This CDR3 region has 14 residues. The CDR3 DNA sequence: TGTGCCAGTAGTACCTGGGACAGGAACTATGACTACACCTTC. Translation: CASSTWDRNYDYTF.

CDR3 DNA sequence: TGTGCCAGCAGCCCCAGCCCGGGACAGGGATTTGCACCCCTCCACTTT. Its translation is CASSPSPGQGFAPLHF. The chain joins TRBV4-2 to TRBJ1-6; TRBD1 matches at 9 bases. The CDR3 is made up of 16 amino acids. V gave up 4 bases and J gave up 11 bases; unmatched junction bases: 12. The germline V gene encodes CDR1 LGHNA and CDR2 YNFKEQ.

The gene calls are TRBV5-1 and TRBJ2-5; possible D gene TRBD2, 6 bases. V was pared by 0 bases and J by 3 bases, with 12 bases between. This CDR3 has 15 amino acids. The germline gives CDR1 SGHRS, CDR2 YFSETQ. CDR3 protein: CASSLVSGGEETQYF. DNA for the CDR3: TGCGCCAGCAGCTTGGTTTCCGGGGGAGAAGAGACCCAGTACTTC. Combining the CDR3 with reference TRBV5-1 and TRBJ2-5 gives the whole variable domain KAGVTQTPRYLIKTRGQQVTLSCSPISGHRSVSWYQQTPGQGLQFLFEYFSETQRNKGNFPGRFSGRQFSNSRSEMNVSTLELGDSALYLCASSLVSGGEETQYFGPGTRLLVL.

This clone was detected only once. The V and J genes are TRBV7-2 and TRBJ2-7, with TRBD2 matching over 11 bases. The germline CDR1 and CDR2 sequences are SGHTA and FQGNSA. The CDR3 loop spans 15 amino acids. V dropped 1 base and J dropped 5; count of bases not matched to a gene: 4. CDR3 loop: CASSLGLAGFHEQYF. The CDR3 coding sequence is TGTGCCAGCAGCTTAGGACTAGCGGGGTTCCACGAGCAGTACTTC.

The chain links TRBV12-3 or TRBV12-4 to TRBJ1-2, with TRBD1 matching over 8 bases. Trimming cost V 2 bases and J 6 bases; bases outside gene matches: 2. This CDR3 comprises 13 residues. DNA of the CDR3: TGTGCCAGCAGTTTACGGACAGGGAATGGCTACACCTTC. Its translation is CASSLRTGNGYTF.

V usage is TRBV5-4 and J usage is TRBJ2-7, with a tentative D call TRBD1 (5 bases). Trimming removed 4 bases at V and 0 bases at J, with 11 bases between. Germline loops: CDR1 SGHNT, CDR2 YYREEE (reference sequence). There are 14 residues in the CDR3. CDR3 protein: CASSGAGRSYEQYF. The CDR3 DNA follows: TGTGCCAGCAGCGGGGCAGGGCGCTCCTACGAGCAGTACTTC.

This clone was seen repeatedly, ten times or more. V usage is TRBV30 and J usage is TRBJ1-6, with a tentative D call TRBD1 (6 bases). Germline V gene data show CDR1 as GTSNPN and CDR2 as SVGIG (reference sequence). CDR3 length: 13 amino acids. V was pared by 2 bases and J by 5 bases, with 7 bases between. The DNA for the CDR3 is TGTGCCTGGAGTTCAGGGGATAATTCACCCCTCCACTTT. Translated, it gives CAWSSGDNSPLHF.

CDR3 nucleotide sequence: TGTGCCAGCAGTGGTTACAGGGGGAGCTATGGCTACACCTTC. Its translation: CASSGYRGSYGYTF. The chain has TRBV6-4 and TRBJ1-2; 8 nucleotides agree with TRBD1. V trimming: 4 bases; J trimming: 4 bases; junction bases outside the gene matches: 5. Germline values: CDR1 MRHNA, CDR2 SNTAGT. CDR3 length: 14 amino acids.

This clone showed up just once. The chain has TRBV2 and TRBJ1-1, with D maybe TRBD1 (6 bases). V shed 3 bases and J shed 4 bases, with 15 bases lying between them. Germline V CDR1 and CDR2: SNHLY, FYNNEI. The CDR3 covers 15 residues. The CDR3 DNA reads TGTGCCAGCAGTGAGGTAGGGGCCAGGGGCACTGAAGCTTTCTTT. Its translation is CASSEVGARGTEAFF. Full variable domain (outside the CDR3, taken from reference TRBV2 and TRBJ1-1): EPEVTQTPSHQVTQMGQEVILRCVPISNHLYFYWYRQILGQKVEFLVSFYNNEISEKSEIFDDQFSVERPDGSNFTLKIRSTKLEDSAMYFCASSEVGARGTEAFFGQGTRLTVV.

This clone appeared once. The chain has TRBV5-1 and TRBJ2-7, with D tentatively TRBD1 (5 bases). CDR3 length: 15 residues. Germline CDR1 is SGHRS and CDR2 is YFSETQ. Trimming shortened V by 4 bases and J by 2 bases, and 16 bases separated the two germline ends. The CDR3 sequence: CASSPGPGFPYEQYF. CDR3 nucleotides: TGCGCCAGCAGCCCCGGGCCAGGGTTTCCCTACGAGCAGTACTTC.

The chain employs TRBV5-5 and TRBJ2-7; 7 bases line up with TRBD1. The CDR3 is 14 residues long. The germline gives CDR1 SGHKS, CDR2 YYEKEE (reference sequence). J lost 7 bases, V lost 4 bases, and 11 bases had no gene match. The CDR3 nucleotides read TGTGCCAGCAGCCCCGGGACCGAGGGGGCTGAGCAGTACTTC. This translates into CASSPGTEGAEQYF.

The CDR3 nucleotides read TGTGCCAGCACTCGAACAGGTTTCCTAACTGATGGCTACACCTTC. Translation: CASTRTGFLTDGYTF. The chain uses TRBV27 and TRBJ1-2; tentatively, D is TRBD1 (5 bases). The CDR3 is made up of 15 amino acids. Trimming stripped 7 bases from V and 6 bases from J, with 21 bases between. Germline V CDR1 and CDR2: MNHEY, SMNVEV (reference sequence).

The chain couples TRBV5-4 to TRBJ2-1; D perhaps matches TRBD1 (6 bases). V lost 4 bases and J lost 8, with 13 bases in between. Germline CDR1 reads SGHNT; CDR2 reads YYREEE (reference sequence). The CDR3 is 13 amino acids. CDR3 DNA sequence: TGTGCCAGCAGCGGGAACAGGGCCGATGAGCAGTTCTTC. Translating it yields CASSGNRADEQFF.

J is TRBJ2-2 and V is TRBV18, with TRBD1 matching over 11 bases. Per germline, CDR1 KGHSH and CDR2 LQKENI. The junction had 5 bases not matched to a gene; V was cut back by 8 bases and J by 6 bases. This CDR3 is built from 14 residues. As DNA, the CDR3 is TGTGCCAGCCCCGCGGACAGGGGGCCCGGGGAGCTGTTTTTT. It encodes CASPADRGPGELFF.

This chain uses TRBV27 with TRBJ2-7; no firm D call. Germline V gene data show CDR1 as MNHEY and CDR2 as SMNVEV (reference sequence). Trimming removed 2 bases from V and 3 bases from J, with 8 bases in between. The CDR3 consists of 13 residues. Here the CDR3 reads CASSLSQYYEQYF. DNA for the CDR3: TGTGCCAGCAGTTTAAGTCAGTACTACGAGCAGTACTTC.

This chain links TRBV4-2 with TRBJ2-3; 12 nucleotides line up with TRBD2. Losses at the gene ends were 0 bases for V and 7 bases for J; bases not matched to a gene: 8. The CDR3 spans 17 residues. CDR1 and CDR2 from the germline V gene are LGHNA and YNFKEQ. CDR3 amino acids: CASSQDLAGGTPYTQYF. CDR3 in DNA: TGTGCCAGCAGCCAAGATCTAGCGGGGGGGACCCCATATACGCAGTATTTT.

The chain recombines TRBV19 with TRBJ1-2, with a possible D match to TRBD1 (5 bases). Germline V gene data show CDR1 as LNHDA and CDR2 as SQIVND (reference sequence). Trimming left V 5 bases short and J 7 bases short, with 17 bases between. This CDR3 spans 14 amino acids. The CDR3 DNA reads TGTGCCAGTAGTCCCTGGGGCTACTATGGTGGCTACACCTTC. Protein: CASSPWGYYGGYTF.

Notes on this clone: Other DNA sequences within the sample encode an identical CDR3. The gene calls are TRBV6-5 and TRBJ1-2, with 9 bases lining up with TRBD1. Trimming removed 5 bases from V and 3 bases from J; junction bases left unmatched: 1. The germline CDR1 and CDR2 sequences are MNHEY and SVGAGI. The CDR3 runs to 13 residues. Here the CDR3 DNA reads TGTGCCAGCAGTAGGACAGGGGACTATGGCTACACCTTC. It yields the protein CASSRTGDYGYTF.

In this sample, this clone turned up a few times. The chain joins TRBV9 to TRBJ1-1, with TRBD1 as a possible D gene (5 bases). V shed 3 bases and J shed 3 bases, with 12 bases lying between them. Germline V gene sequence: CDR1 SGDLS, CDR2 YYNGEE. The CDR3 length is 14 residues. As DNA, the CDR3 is TGTGCCAGCAGCGCCGTCGGGGGGGACACTGAAGCTTTCTTT. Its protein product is CASSAVGGDTEAFF.

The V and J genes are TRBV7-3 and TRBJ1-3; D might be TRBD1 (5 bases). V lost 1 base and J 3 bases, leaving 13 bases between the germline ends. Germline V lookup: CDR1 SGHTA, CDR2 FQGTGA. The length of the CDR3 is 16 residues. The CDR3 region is CASSLILQVGGNTIYF. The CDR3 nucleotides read TGTGCCAGCAGCTTAATTTTACAGGTAGGTGGAAACACCATATATTTT.

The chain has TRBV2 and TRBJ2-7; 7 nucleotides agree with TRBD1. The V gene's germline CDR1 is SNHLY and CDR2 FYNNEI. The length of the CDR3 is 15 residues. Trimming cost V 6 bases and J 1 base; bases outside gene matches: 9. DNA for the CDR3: TGTGCCAGCAGGGAGGACAGGTTTCCTTCCTACGAGCAGTACTTC. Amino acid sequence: CASREDRFPSYEQYF.

CDR3 coding DNA: TGTGCCAGTAGTCGCTCTGGGGCCAACGTCCTGACTTTC. Residues: CASSRSGANVLTF. The chain carries TRBV19 and TRBJ2-6; D gene ambiguous. CDR3 size: 13 residues. V lost 5 bases to trimming and J lost 0 bases, with 2 bases between them. Germline CDR1 LNHDA, CDR2 SQIVND (reference sequence).